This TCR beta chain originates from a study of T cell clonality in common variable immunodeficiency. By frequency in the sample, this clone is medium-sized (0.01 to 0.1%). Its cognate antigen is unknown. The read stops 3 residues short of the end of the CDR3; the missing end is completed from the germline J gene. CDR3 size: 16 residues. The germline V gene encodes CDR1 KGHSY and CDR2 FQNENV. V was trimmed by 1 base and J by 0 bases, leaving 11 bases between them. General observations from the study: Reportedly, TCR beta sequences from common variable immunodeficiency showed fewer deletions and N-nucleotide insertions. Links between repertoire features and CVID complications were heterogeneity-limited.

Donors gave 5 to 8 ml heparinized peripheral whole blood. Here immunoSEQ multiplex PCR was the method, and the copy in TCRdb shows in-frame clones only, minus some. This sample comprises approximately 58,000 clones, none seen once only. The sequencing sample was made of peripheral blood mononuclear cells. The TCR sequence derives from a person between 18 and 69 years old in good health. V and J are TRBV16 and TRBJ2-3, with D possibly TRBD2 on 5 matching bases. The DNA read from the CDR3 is TGTGCCAGCAGCCAATTAGGGCGCGGGAGCACAGATACG. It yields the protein CASSQLGRGSTDT. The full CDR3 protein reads CASSQLGRGSTDTQYF.